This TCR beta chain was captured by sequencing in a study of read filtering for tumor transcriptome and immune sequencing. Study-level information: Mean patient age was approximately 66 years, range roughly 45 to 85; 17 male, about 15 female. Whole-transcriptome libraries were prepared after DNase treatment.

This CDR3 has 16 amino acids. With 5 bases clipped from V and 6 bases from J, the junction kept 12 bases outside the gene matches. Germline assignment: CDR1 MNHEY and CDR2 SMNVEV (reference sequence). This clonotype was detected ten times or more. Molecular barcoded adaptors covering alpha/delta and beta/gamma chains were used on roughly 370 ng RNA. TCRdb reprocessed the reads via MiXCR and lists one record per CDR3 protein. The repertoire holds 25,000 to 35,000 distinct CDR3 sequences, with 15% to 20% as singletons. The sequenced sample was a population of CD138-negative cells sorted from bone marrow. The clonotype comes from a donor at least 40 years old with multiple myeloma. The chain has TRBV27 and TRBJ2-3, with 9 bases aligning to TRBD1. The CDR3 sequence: CASSLPGTGRSDTQYF. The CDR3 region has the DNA TGTGCCAGCAGTCTCCCCGGGACAGGGAGATCCGATACGCAGTATTTT.